Below are 10 T cell receptor beta chains sequenced from a single sample in a study of T-cell memory formation after mild COVID-19. One entry per CDR3 protein results from TCRdb running MiXCR on the 5' RACE reads. The sample has roughly 300,000 distinct CDR3 sequences, roughly an eighth seen once. The sequenced material came from PBMCs or a T cell subset sorted from them (not recorded which). The source of these receptors is a man in his late teens or twenties who had mild COVID-19 (a few samples of this study predate the infection). Cell type and time point are not known.

The rearrangement joins TRBV15 to TRBJ1-2; weak D call: TRBD1 (6 bases). Trimming took off 1 base at V and 7 bases at J, with 19 bases between the two ends. CDR1 is LNHNV, CDR2 YYDKDF, per germline (reference sequence). The CDR3 runs 16 residues. CDR3 DNA sequence: TGTGCCACCAGCAGAGCCTTTCAGGGGAGGAGTGGTGGCTACACCTTC. Residues: CATSRAFQGRSGGYTF.

This clonotype was observed a handful of times. V and J are TRBV19 and TRBJ1-5; D might be TRBD1 (6 bases). V lost 8 bases, J lost 5 bases, and 16 bases lay in between. The CDR3 consists of 14 residues. Germline V gives CDR1 LNHDA, CDR2 SQIVND (reference sequence). For the CDR3, the DNA is TGTGCCAGTTTGGCGGGGGACAATTATCAGCCCCAGCATTTT. It is translated as CASLAGDNYQPQHF.

This clonotype has at least ten counts. The rearrangement links TRBV7-2 to TRBJ2-5, with TRBD1 as a possible D gene (5 bases). Germline V lookup: CDR1 SGHTA, CDR2 FQGNSA. Deletions cut 2 bases from V and 5 bases from J, with 12 bases between. The length of the CDR3 is 14 residues. The DNA of the CDR3 is TGTGCCAGCAGCTTAAGGCAGGGATGGGAGACCCAGTACTTC. This encodes CASSLRQGWETQYF.

V is TRBV10-3 and J is TRBJ1-2; D may be TRBD1 (5 bases). From germline, CDR1 is ENHRY and CDR2 SYGVKD. The CDR3 loop spans 13 amino acids. V lost 8 bases, J lost 4 bases, and 14 bases lay in between. CDR3 region: CAIRRGVSYGYTF. CDR3 nucleotide sequence: TGTGCCATCCGGCGAGGGGTGAGCTATGGCTACACCTTC.

The chain couples TRBV30 to TRBJ1-2; D unresolved. Germline CDR1 GTSNPN, CDR2 SVGIG (reference sequence). Trimming cost V 8 bases and J 2 bases, with 6 bases left between them. The CDR3 totals 10 residues. The CDR3 DNA reads TGTGCCAGCCTAAACTATGGCTACACCTTC. Protein: CASLNYGYTF.

In DNA form, the CDR3 reads TGTGCCAGCGCACGGCAGGGGCGCACAGATACGCAGTATTTT. It encodes CASARQGRTDTQYF. This chain links TRBV6-5 with TRBJ2-3; perhaps TRBD1 as D (6 bases). The CDR3 is made up of 14 amino acids. Germline V CDR1 and CDR2: MNHEY, SVGAGI. V lost 8 bases to trimming and J lost 1 base, with 13 bases between them.

The rearrangement links TRBV3-1 to TRBJ2-2, with TRBD1 matching 10 bases. From germline, CDR1 is LGHDT and CDR2 YNNKEL (reference sequence). The ends lost 4 bases at V and 9 bases at J; junction bases unmatched: 5. This CDR3 spans 14 amino acids. CDR3 coding DNA: TGTGCCAGCAGCCCTGACAGGGGGCTCAGGGAGCTGTTTTTT. Encoded protein: CASSPDRGLRELFF.

This clonotype was picked up many times. The chain employs TRBV5-1 and TRBJ1-1; TRBD1 is a possible D gene (6 bases). Germline V CDR1 and CDR2: SGHRS, YFSETQ. The germline V and J ends were trimmed by 4 bases and 1 base, with 20 bases remaining between them. The CDR3 runs to 17 residues. The CDR3 reads CASSTRGQGYSNTEAFF. In nucleotides, the CDR3 is TGCGCCAGCAGCACCAGGGGTCAGGGCTACTCGAACACTGAAGCTTTCTTT.

The chain recombines TRBV6-5 with TRBJ1-3; D gene uncertain. There are 17 residues in the CDR3. The V and J ends lost 2 bases and 0 bases respectively, with 14 bases between them. Germline loops: CDR1 MNHEY, CDR2 SVGAGI. CDR3 sequence reads: CASSYVSGALSGNTIYF. The CDR3 region has the DNA TGTGCCAGCAGTTACGTATCAGGTGCCCTCTCTGGAAACACCATATATTTT.

This clonotype was detected many times. The rearrangement uses TRBV4-3 and TRBJ1-2, with a possible D match to TRBD1 (5 bases). Germline V gene sequence: CDR1 LGHNA, CDR2 YSLEER. CDR3 length: 15 residues. V was cut by 0 bases and J by 6 bases, with 14 bases left in between. In DNA form, the CDR3 reads TGCGCCAGCAGCCAAGAGGGAAGGGGATTCGATGGCTACACCTTC. This translates into CASSQEGRGFDGYTF.